These T cell receptor beta chains were read from a single sample in a study of CD8 T cells in ankylosing spondylitis. TCRdb re-analysed the 5' RACE reads in MiXCR, keeping a single row per CDR3 protein. The sample includes approximately 250,000 distinct CDR3 sequences, around 8% of them seen just once. Sequenced input: blood, either unsorted or a sorted T cell fraction (not recorded which). Receptors were obtained from a female donor with ankylosing spondylitis or in good health (not recorded which). CDR3s include the opening cysteine and the closing phenylalanine or tryptophan. Fields, in order: V gene, CDR3 length, J gene, clone size, D gene, CDR3 protein, CDR3 DNA. A D gene is named only where the DNA matches it firmly. Rows give clone size only sometimes, using once, few, many, or a class for an expanded clone.

TRBV6-5	16	TRBJ1-4	many	TRBD1	CASSYWGQGTNEKLFF	TGTGCCAGCAGTTACTGGGGACAGGGAACTAATGAAAAACTGTTTTTT
TRBV5-1	16	TRBJ2-4	many	.	CASSFGQGIAKNIQYF	TGCGCCAGCAGCTTCGGCCAGGGGATAGCCAAAAACATTCAGTACTTC
TRBV29-1	11	TRBJ1-2	.	.	CSVATGGGYTF	TGCAGCGTTGCAACGGGAGGCGGCTACACCTTC
TRBV5-1	15	TRBJ1-1	many	.	CASSLGGIMNTEAFF	TGCGCCAGCAGCTTGGGGGGGATCATGAACACTGAAGCTTTCTTT
TRBV9	17	TRBJ2-2	.	TRBD1	CASSVGPQGDVTGELFF	TGTGCCAGCAGCGTAGGGCCTCAGGGGGATGTCACCGGGGAGCTGTTTTTT
TRBV11-3	16	TRBJ2-3	many	TRBD2	CASSLGEGTRTDTQYF	TGTGCCAGCAGCTTAGGAGAGGGGACTAGAACAGATACGCAGTATTTT
TRBV12-3/TRBV12-4	14	TRBJ2-2	many	.	CASTFGRDTGELFF	TGTGCCAGCACCTTCGGCAGGGACACCGGGGAGCTGTTTTTT
TRBV11-2	15	TRBJ2-1	many	.	CASSLDAYRGNEQFF	TGTGCCAGCAGCTTAGACGCCTACCGTGGGAATGAGCAGTTCTTC
TRBV15	19	TRBJ2-5	.	.	CGILGGAGLGGRDQETQYF	TGTGGCATCTTGGGGGGTGCGGGGCTCGGGGGCCGTGACCAAGAGACCCAGTACTTC
TRBV7-2	15	TRBJ2-5	many	.	CASSSSGTGQETQYF	TGTGCCAGCAGCTCAAGCGGGACAGGCCAAGAGACCCAGTACTTC
TRBV19	14	TRBJ1-2	few	.	CASSTTTDSYGYTF	TGTGCCAGTAGCACCACCACCGATAGCTATGGCTACACCTTC
TRBV6-2/TRBV6-3	15	TRBJ2-4	many	.	CASSYSGRGKNIQYF	TGTGCCAGCAGTTACTCGGGTCGAGGCAAAAACATTCAGTACTTC